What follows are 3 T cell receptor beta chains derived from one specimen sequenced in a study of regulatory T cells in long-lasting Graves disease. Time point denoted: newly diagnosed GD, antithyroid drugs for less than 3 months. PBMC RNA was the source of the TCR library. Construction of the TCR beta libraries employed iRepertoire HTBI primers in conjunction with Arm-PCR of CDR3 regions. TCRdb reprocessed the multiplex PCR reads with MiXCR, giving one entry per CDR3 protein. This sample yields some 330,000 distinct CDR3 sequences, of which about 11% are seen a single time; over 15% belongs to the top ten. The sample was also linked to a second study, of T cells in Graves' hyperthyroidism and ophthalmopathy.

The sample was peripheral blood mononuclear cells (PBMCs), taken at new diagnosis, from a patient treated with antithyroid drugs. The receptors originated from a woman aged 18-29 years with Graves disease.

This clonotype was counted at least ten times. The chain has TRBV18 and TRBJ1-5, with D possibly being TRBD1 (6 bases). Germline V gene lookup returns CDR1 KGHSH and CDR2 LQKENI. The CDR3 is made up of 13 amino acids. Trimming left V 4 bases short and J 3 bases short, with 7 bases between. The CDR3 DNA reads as TGTGCCAGCTCACGACAGGCCAATCAGCCCCAGCATTTT. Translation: CASSRQANQPQHF.

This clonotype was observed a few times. Here the CDR3 reads CASRPQVPYEQYF. The CDR3 coding sequence is TGTGCCAGCAGGCCACAGGTCCCCTACGAGCAGTACTTC. The chain uses TRBV27 and TRBJ2-7; D is perhaps TRBD1 (5 bases). The CDR3 runs to 13 residues. The V end lost 6 bases, the J end lost 2 bases, and 11 bases lay between the germline ends. Germline CDR1 and CDR2: MNHEY and SMNVEV (reference sequence).

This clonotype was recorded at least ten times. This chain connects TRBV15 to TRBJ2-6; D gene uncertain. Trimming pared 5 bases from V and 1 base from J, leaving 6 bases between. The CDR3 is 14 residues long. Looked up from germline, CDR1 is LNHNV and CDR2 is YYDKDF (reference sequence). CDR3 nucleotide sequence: TGTGCCACCAGCCTTCCTTCTGGGGCCAACGTCCTGACTTTC. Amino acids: CATSLPSGANVLTF.